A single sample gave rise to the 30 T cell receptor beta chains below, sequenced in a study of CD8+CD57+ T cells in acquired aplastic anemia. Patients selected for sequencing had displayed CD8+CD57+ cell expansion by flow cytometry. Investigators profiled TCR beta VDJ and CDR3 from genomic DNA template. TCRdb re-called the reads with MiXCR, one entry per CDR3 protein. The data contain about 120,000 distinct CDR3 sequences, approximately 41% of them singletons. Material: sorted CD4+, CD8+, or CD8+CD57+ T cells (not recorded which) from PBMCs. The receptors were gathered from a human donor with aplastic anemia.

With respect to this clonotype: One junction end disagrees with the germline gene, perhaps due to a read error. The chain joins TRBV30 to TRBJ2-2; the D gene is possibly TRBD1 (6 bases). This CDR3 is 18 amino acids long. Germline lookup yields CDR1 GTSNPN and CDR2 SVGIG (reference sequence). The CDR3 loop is CAWSRGQQGVVVGGELFF. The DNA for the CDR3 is TGCGCCTGGAGCAGAGGCCAACAGGGAGTAGTGGTGGGCGGGGAGCTGTTTTTT. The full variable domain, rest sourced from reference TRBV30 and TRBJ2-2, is SQTIHQWPATLVQPVGSPLSLECTVEGTSNPNLYWYRQAAGRGLQLLFYSVGIGQISSEVPQNLSASRPQDRQFILSSKKLLLSDSGFYLCAWSRGQQGVVVGGELFFGEGSRLTVL.

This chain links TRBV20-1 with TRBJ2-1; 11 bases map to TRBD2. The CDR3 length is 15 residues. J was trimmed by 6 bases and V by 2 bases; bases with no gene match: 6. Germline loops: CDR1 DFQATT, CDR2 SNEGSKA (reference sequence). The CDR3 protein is CSARPLAGGPNEQFF. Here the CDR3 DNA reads TGCAGTGCTAGACCCCTAGCGGGAGGCCCCAATGAGCAGTTCTTC.

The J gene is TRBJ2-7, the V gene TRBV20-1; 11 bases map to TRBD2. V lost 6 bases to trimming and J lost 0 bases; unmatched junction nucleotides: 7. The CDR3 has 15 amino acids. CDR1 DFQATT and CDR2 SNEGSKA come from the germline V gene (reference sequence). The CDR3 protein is CSATSGGPSSYEQYF. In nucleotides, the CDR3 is TGCAGTGCAACTAGCGGGGGTCCTAGCTCCTACGAGCAGTACTTC.

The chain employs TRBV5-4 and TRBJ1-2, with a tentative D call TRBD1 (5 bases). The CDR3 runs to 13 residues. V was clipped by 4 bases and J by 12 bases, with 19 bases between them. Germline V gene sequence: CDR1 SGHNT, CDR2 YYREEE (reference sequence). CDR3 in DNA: TGTGCCAGCAGCCTTTGGGGGGACGAAGGCCACACCTTC. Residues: CASSLWGDEGHTF.

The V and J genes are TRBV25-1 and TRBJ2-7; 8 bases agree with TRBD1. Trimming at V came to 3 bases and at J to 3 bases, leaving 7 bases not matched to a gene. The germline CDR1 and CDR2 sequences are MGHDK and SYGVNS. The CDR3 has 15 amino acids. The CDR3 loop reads CASSDPGGQGYEQYF. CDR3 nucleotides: TGTGCCAGCAGTGACCCCGGTGGACAGGGCTACGAGCAGTACTTC.

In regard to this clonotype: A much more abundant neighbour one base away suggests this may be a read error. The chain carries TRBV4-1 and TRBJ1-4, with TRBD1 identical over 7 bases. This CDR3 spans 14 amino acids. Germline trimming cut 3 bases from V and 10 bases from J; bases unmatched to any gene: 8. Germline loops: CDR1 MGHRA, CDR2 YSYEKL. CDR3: CASSQRGTDGKLFF. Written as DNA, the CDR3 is TGCGCCAGCAGCCAGCGCGGGACAGATGGAAAACTGTTTTTT.

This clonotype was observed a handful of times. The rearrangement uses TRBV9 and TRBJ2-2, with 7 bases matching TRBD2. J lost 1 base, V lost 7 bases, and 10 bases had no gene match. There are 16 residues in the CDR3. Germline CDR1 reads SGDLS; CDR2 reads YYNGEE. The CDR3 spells CASSPPGGRNTGELFF. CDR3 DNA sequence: TGTGCCAGCTCACCCCCCGGCGGGAGGAACACCGGGGAGCTGTTTTTT.

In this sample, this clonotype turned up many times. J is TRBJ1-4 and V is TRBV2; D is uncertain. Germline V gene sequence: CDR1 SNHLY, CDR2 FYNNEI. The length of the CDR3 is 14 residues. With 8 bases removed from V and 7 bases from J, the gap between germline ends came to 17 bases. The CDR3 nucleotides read TGTGCCAGCTCCGGGTCTTTATTTGGTGAAAAACTGTTTTTT. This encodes CASSGSLFGEKLFF.

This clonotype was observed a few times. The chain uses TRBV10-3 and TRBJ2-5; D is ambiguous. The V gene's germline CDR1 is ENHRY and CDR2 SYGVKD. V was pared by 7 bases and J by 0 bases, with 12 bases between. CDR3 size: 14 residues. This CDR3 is CAIKMTRYQETQYF. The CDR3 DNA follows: TGTGCCATCAAAATGACACGTTACCAAGAGACCCAGTACTTC.

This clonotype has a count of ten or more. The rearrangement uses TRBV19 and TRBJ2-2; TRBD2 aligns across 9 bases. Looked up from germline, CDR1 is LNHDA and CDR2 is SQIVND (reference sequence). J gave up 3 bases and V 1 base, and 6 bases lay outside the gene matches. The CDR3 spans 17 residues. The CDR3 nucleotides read TGTGCCAGTAGTATAGGCGGGGGGGCAATCCACACCGGGGAGCTGTTTTTT. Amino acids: CASSIGGGAIHTGELFF.

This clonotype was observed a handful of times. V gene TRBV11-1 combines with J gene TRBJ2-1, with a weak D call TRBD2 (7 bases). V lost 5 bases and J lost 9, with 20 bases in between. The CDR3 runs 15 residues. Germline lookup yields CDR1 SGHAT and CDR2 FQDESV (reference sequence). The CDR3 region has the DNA TGTGCCAGCAGCCACTCAGGCGGGGGCGGTGGTGAGCAGTTCTTC. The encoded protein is CASSHSGGGGGEQFF. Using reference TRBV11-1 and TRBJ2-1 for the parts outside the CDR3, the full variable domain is EAEVAQSPRYKITEKSQAVAFWCDPISGHATLYWYRQILGQGPELLVQFQDESVVDDSQLPKDRFSAERLKGVDSTLKIQPAELGDSAMYLCASSHSGGGGGEQFFGPGTRLTVL.

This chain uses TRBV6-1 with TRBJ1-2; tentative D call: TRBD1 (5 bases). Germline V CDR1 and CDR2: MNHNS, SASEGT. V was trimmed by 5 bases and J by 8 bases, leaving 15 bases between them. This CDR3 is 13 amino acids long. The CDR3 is CASSPDSYRGYTF. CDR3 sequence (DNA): TGTGCCAGCAGTCCAGACAGTTACCGGGGCTACACCTTC.

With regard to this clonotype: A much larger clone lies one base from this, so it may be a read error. In DNA form, the CDR3 reads TGCGGTGCTCCAGCACCCGGAGAGACCCAGTACTTC. This gives the protein CGAPAPGETQYF. The rearrangement links TRBV20-1 to TRBJ2-5; D uncertain. The CDR3 runs 12 residues. Germline CDR1 reads DFQATT; CDR2 reads SNEGSKA (reference sequence).

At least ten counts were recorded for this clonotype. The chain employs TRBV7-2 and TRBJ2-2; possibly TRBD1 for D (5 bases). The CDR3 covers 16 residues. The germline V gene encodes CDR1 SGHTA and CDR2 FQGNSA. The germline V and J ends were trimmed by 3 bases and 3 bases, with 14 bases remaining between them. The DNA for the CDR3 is TGTGCCAGCAGCTTCGAAAGGGGCACTTACACCGGGGAGCTGTTTTTT. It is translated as CASSFERGTYTGELFF.

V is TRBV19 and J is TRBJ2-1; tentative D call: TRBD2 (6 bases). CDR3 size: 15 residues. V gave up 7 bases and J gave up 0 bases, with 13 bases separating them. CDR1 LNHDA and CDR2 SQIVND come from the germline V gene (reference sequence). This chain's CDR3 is CASTSGAASYNEQFF. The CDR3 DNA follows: TGTGCCAGTACCTCGGGAGCGGCCTCCTACAATGAGCAGTTCTTC.

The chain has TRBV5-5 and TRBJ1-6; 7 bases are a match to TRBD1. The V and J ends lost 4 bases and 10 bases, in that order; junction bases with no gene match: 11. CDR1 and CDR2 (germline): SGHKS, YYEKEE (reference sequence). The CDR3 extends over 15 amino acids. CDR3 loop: CASSGAVQGGSPLHF. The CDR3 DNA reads TGTGCCAGCAGCGGGGCCGTCCAGGGGGGATCACCCCTCCACTTT. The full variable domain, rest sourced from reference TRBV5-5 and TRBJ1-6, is DAGVTQSPTHLIKTRGQQVTLRCSPISGHKSVSWYQQVLGQGPQFIFQYYEKEERGRGNFPDRFSARQFPNYSSELNVNALLLGDSALYLCASSGAVQGGSPLHFGNGTRLTVT.

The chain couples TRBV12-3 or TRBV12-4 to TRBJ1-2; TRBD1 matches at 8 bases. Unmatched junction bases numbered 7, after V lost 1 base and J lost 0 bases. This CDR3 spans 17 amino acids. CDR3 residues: CASSLGSGGLTNYGYTF. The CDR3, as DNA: TGTGCCAGCAGTTTAGGGTCAGGGGGCCTGACTAACTATGGCTACACCTTC.

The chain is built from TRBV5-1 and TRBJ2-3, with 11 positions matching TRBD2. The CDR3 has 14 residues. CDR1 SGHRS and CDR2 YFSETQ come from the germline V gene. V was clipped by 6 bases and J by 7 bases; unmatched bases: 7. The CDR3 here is CASTLAGGLNTQYF. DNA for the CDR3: TGCGCCAGCACCTTAGCGGGGGGGCTAAATACGCAGTATTTT.

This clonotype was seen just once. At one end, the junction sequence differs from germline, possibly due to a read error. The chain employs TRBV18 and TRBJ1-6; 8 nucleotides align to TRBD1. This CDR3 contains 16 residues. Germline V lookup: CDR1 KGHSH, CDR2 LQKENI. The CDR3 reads CASSPAGGNSNPPLHF. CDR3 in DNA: TGTGCCAGCTCACCTGCAGGGGGCAACAGTAATCCACCTCTCCACTTT.

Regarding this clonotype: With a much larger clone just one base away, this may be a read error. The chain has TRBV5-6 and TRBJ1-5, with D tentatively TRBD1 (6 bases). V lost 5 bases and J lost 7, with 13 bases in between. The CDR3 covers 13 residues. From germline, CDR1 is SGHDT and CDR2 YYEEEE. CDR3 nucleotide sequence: TGTGCCAGCAGTCCCAGGGGAGGCCAGCCCCAGCATTTT. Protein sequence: CASSPRGGQPQHF.

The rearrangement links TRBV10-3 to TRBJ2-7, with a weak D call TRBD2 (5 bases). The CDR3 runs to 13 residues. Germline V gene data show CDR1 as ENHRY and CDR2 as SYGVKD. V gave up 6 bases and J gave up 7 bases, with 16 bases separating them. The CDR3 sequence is CAISPGSYQEQYF. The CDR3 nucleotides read TGTGCCATCAGCCCGGGGTCGTACCAAGAGCAGTACTTC.

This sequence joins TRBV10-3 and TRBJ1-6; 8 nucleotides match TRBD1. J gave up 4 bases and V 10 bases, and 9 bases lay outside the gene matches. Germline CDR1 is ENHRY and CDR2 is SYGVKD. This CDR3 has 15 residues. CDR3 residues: CATSTGGDYNSPLHF. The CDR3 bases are TGTGCCACCTCTACAGGGGGTGATTATAATTCACCCCTCCACTTT.

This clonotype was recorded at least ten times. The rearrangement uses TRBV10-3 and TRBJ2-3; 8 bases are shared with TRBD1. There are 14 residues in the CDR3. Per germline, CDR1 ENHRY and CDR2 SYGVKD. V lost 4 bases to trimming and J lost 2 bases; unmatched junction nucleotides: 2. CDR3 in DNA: TGTGCCATCAGTGGGGGACAGGTCACAGATACGCAGTATTTT. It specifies CAISGGQVTDTQYF.

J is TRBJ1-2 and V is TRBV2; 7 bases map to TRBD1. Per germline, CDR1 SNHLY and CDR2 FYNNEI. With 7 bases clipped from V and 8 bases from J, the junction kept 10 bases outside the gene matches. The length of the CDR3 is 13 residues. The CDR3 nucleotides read TGTGCCAGCAACTTAGGGGCAGGGGGAGGCTACACCTTC. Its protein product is CASNLGAGGGYTF.

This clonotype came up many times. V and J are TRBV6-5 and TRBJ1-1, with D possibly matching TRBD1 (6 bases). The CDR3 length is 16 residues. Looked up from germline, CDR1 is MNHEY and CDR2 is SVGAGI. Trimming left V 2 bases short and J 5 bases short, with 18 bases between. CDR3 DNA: TGTGCCAGCAGTTACCTGAGTCGGGGGCGATTTACTGAAGCTTTCTTT. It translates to CASSYLSRGRFTEAFF.

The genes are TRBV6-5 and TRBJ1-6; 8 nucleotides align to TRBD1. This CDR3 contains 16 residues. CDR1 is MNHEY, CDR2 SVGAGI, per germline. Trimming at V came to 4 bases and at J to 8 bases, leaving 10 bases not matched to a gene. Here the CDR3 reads CASSWTGPPSYSPLHF. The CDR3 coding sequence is TGTGCCAGCAGTTGGACAGGGCCTCCCTCTTATTCACCCCTCCACTTT.

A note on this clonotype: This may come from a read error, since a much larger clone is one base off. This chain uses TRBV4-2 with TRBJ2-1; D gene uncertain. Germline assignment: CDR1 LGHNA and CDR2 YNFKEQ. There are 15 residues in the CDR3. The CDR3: CASTLTFTSYDEQFF. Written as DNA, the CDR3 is TGTGCCAGCACCCTGACATTTACCTCCTACGATGAGCAGTTCTTC.

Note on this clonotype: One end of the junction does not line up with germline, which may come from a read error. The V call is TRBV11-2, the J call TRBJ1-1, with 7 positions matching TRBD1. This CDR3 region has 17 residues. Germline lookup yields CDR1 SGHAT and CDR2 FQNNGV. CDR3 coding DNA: TGTACCAGCAGCTCCTTTAGGGGGCGGAAAGCAAACACTGAAGCTTTCTTT. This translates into CTSSSFRGRKANTEAFF.

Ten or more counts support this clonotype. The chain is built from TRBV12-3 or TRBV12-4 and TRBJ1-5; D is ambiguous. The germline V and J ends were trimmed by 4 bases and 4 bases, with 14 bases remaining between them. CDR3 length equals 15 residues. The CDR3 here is CASSSSPGLNQPQHF. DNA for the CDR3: TGTGCCAGCAGTTCATCCCCCGGCCTTAATCAGCCCCAGCATTTT.

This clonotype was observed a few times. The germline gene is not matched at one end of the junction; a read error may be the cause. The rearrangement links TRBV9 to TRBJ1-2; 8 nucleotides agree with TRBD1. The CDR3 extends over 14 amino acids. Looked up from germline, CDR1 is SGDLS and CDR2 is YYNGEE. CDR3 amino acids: CASSGGQGHYGYTF. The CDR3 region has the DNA TGCGCCAGCAGCGGCGGACAGGGCCATTATGGCTACACCTTC.